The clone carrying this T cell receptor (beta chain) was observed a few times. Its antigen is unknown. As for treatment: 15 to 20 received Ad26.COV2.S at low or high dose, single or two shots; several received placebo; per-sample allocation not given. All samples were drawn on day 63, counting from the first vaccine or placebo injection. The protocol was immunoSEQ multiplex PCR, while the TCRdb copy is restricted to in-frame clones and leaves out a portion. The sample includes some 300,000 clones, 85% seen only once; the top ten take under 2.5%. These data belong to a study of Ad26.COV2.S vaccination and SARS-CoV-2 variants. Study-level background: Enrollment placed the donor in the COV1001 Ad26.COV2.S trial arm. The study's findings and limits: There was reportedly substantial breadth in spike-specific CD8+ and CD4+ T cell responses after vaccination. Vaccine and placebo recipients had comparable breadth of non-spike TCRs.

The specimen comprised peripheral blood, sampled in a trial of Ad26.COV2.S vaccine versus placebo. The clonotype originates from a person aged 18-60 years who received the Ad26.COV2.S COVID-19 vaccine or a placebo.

The CDR3 nucleotides are TGTGCCAGCAGCTTAGGGACTAGCCCAGATACGCAGTATTTT. Translated, it gives CASSLGTSPDTQYF. The J gene is TRBJ2-3, the V gene TRBV7-8; 8 bases are a match to TRBD2. J was trimmed by 4 bases and V by 1 base; bases with no gene match: 1. The CDR3 loop spans 14 amino acids. Per germline, CDR1 SGHVS and CDR2 FQNEAQ.